This passage covers 15 T cell receptor beta chains from one sample sequenced in a study of T-cell memory formation after mild COVID-19. One entry per CDR3 protein, called by TCRdb with MiXCR from the 5' RACE reads. Here the sample spans fewer than 500,000 distinct CDR3 sequences, 20% to 25% being singletons. Sequenced: PBMCs or a T cell subset sorted from them (not recorded which). Source of these receptors: an adult woman who had mild COVID-19 (a few samples of this study predate the infection). Cell type and time point are not known.

This clonotype was found a few times. V usage is TRBV12-3 or TRBV12-4 and J usage is TRBJ1-1; perhaps TRBD1 as D (6 bases). The V end lost 5 bases, the J end lost 5 bases, and 9 bases lay between the germline ends. CDR3 size: 12 residues. The CDR3 loop is CASSPDRTEAFF. The CDR3 DNA is TGTGCCAGCAGTCCAGACAGGACTGAAGCTTTCTTT.

This chain connects TRBV20-1 to TRBJ1-1; a possible D gene is TRBD1 (5 bases). V lost 6 bases, J lost 5 bases, and 19 bases lay in between. Germline assignment: CDR1 DFQATT and CDR2 SNEGSKA (reference sequence). The CDR3 covers 14 residues. CDR3 loop: CSAPRPQGGTEAFF. DNA for the CDR3: TGCAGTGCCCCCCGCCCCCAGGGTGGGACTGAAGCTTTCTTT.

The V gene is TRBV7-3, the J gene TRBJ1-1, with D possibly being TRBD1 (6 bases). V was trimmed by 7 bases and J by 4 bases, leaving 22 bases between them. The V gene's germline CDR1 is SGHTA and CDR2 FQGTGA. The CDR3 totals 16 residues. CDR3 nucleotides: TGTGCCAGCAACGCCCTCGGGGGGCGAGGGAGCACTGAAGCTTTCTTT. Its protein is CASNALGGRGSTEAFF.

This clonotype occurred a few times. The chain employs TRBV18 and TRBJ2-1; perhaps TRBD2 as D (5 bases). From germline, CDR1 is KGHSH and CDR2 LQKENI. V was trimmed by 0 bases and J by 10 bases, leaving 19 bases between them. This CDR3 comprises 16 residues. The CDR3 loop is CASSPPVASRVREQFF. CDR3 DNA: TGTGCCAGCTCACCACCGGTGGCTAGCCGCGTAAGGGAGCAGTTCTTC. The full variable domain, completed using reference TRBV18 and TRBJ2-1, is NAGVMQNPRHLVRRRGQEARLRCSPMKGHSHVYWYRQLPEEGLKFMVYLQKENIIDESGMPKERFSAEFPKEGPSILRIQQVVRGDSAAYFCASSPPVASRVREQFFGPGTRLTVL.

In this sample, this clonotype turned up many times. The chain couples TRBV29-1 to TRBJ2-1, with 7 bases that match TRBD2. Germline CDR1 reads SQVTM; CDR2 reads ANQGSEA. The length of the CDR3 is 13 residues. CDR3 DNA: TGCAGTGTCCGCGGGGGCTCCTACAATGAGCAGTTCTTC. Amino acid sequence: CSVRGGSYNEQFF.

This clonotype has only a few counts. J is TRBJ1-1 and V is TRBV5-1; the match to TRBD1 covers 7 bases. The CDR3 covers 16 residues. V shed 4 bases, J shed 0 bases, and the junction held 9 bases outside the gene matches. Germline CDR1 SGHRS, CDR2 YFSETQ. CDR3 sequence reads: CASSRTTGTLNTEAFF. CDR3 in DNA: TGCGCCAGCAGCCGGACGACAGGGACACTGAACACTGAAGCTTTCTTT.

The chain links TRBV7-3 to TRBJ1-1; D unresolved. CDR3 length: 13 amino acids. Trimming took 1 base from V and 5 from J, leaving 8 bases between them. Germline CDR1 is SGHTA and CDR2 is FQGTGA. The CDR3 reads CASSLNRETEAFF. Here the CDR3 DNA reads TGTGCCAGCAGCTTAAATCGGGAGACTGAAGCTTTCTTT.

The chain links TRBV6-5 to TRBJ1-1, with D hard to call. The length of the CDR3 is 12 residues. The V gene lost 4 bases and the J gene lost 6 bases, with 9 bases spanning the gap. Germline values: CDR1 MNHEY, CDR2 SVGAGI. Here the CDR3 reads CASSSLTAEAFF. The CDR3 DNA reads TGTGCCAGCAGTTCCCTTACCGCTGAAGCTTTCTTT.

The chain is built from TRBV7-3 and TRBJ1-6, with D unresolved. The CDR3 consists of 13 residues. CDR1 SGHTA and CDR2 FQGTGA come from the germline V gene. The V end lost 5 bases, the J end lost 10 bases, and 12 bases lay between the germline ends. The CDR3 DNA reads TGTGCCAGCAGCCCCGTTCAAGGATCACCCCTCCACTTT. It codes for CASSPVQGSPLHF.

This clonotype was counted between two and nine times. This chain uses TRBV6-5 with TRBJ1-5; TRBD1 aligns across 9 bases. Germline CDR1 reads MNHEY; CDR2 reads SVGAGI. V shed 6 bases and J 6 bases; nucleotides not matched to a gene: 9. This CDR3 contains 15 residues. The CDR3 DNA reads TGTGCCAGCAGGGGAACCGGGACAGGGAGTCAGCCCCAGCATTTT. Its translation: CASRGTGTGSQPQHF.

This sequence joins TRBV2 and TRBJ2-1, with a tentative D call TRBD2 (6 bases). Germline lookup yields CDR1 SNHLY and CDR2 FYNNEI. Trimming took off 9 bases at V and 5 bases at J, with 17 bases between the two ends. The CDR3 spans 14 residues. The CDR3 bases are TGTGCCAGACACGATCCCGGCGGGGACAATGAGCAGTTCTTC. It translates to CARHDPGGDNEQFF. The variable domain in full, with the rest retrieved from reference TRBV2 and TRBJ2-1, is EPEVTQTPSHQVTQMGQEVILRCVPISNHLYFYWYRQILGQKVEFLVSFYNNEISEKSEIFDDQFSVERPDGSNFTLKIRSTKLEDSAMYFCARHDPGGDNEQFFGPGTRLTVL.

The table lists this clonotype with a few counts. The chain recombines TRBV2 with TRBJ2-5, with 7 positions matching TRBD1. Germline V gives CDR1 SNHLY, CDR2 FYNNEI. The CDR3 length is 13 residues. V shed 4 bases and J 5 bases; nucleotides not matched to a gene: 4. Written as DNA, the CDR3 is TGTGCCAGCAGTGTAAAACAGGGGGAGACCCAGTACTTC. Translated, it gives CASSVKQGETQYF.

The J gene is TRBJ2-3, the V gene TRBV5-8; D not certain. V was cut by 3 bases and J by 5 bases, with 13 bases left in between. The CDR3 runs 14 residues. The germline V gene encodes CDR1 SGHTS and CDR2 YDEGEE. In DNA form, the CDR3 reads TGTGCCAGCAGCTCCGGGCAGGTTCTAGATACGCAGTATTTT. Its protein is CASSSGQVLDTQYF.

The chain carries TRBV6-5 and TRBJ1-1; the D gene is possibly TRBD1 (5 bases). This CDR3 has 14 amino acids. The germline CDR1 and CDR2 sequences are MNHEY and SVGAGI. V gave up 2 bases and J gave up 0 bases, with 7 bases separating them. CDR3 in amino acids: CASSYGGVNTEAFF. The CDR3 DNA reads TGTGCCAGCAGTTACGGGGGAGTGAACACTGAAGCTTTCTTT.

V is TRBV11-1 and J is TRBJ2-2, with 9 nucleotides matching TRBD2. V shed 3 bases, J shed 4 bases, and the junction held 6 bases outside the gene matches. Germline V lookup: CDR1 SGHAT, CDR2 FQDESV (reference sequence). The CDR3 is 16 residues long. The CDR3 sequence is CASSFLLAGATGELFF. The CDR3 nucleotides are TGTGCCAGCAGCTTCTTATTAGCGGGGGCCACCGGGGAGCTGTTTTTT.